The 5 T cell receptor beta chains in this list originate from one sample, sequenced in a study of cytomegalovirus exposure and HLA in healthy donors. It was with 60 Vbeta and 13 Jbeta primers that the PCR ran. Profiling relied on immunoSEQ multiplex PCR, and the TCRdb table lists in-frame clones only, not all of them. The repertoire holds approximately 110,000 clones, about two thirds seen once, with about 7.9% in the top ten. Sequenced material: PBMCs. These receptors came from a middle-aged woman in good health and CMV-seropositive.

This clone was detected a few times. V usage is TRBV5-1 and J usage is TRBJ2-1; 7 nucleotides align to TRBD1. This CDR3 spans 12 amino acids. Germline V gene sequence: CDR1 SGHRS, CDR2 YFSETQ. The J segment lost 8 bases and the V segment lost 4 bases, leaving 3 bases of the junction unmatched. The CDR3 DNA is TGCGCCAGCAGCACCGGGACAGATGAGCAGTTCTTC. As protein: CASSTGTDEQFF.

This sequence joins TRBV6-6 and TRBJ1-5, with 7 positions matching TRBD1. Trimming at V came to 6 bases and at J to 1 base, leaving 9 bases not matched to a gene. The CDR3 is 16 amino acids. The V gene's germline CDR1 is MNHNY and CDR2 SVGAGI (reference sequence). In DNA form, the CDR3 reads TGTGCCAGCAGCGGACAGGAGGGGAAAAGCAATCAGCCCCAGCATTTT. As protein: CASSGQEGKSNQPQHF.

The J gene is TRBJ1-5, the V gene TRBV4-3; the match to TRBD1 covers 11 bases. This CDR3 has 15 amino acids. With 2 bases clipped from V and 5 bases from J, the junction kept 2 bases outside the gene matches. Germline CDR1 and CDR2: LGHNA and YSLEER. The CDR3 DNA reads TGCGCCAGCAGCCAACGGACAGGGGGCGATCAGCCCCAGCATTTT. It codes for CASSQRTGGDQPQHF.

This clone was counted only a few times. The chain combines TRBV6-1 with TRBJ1-4; possible D gene TRBD1, 6 bases. This CDR3 comprises 14 residues. Germline CDR1 and CDR2: MNHNS and SASEGT. V was cut by 4 bases and J by 8 bases, with 14 bases left in between. The CDR3 is CASSAPGAGEKLFF. The CDR3 DNA is TGTGCCAGCAGTGCGCCAGGGGCCGGGGAAAAACTGTTTTTT.

The CDR3 here is CASRKGQGAGETQYF. The CDR3 DNA follows: TGTGCCAGCAGGAAGGGACAGGGGGCAGGGGAGACCCAGTACTTC. V usage is TRBV11-3 and J usage is TRBJ2-5; 12 bases match TRBD1. V dropped 6 bases and J dropped 5; count of bases not matched to a gene: 7. The germline gives CDR1 SGHNT, CDR2 YENEEA. The CDR3 loop spans 15 amino acids.